This is a list of T cell receptor beta chains from one sample in a study of metastatic and nonmetastatic thyroid tumors. TCRdb re-clonotyped the PCR reads via MiXCR. The sample consists of tens of thousands of clones, about a third of them appearing once. The sample consisted of tumor tissue. These receptors originate from a female donor with papillary thyroid cancer or a benign thyroid nodule (not recorded which). Some clones in this sample may be carry-over from other donors' samples. Each CDR3 is given with its conserved first and last residue. Each record gives: J gene, D gene, V gene, CDR3 protein. D genes are given only for firm matches.

TRBJ2-7 | TRBD2 | TRBV6-2/TRBV6-3 | CASIYSLTSGSQGLSYEQYF
TRBJ1-1 | - | TRBV28 | CASSSHQNTEAFF
TRBJ1-2 | - | TRBV30 | CAWSMGVDSYGYTF
TRBJ2-7 | TRBD1 | TRBV20-1 | CSARTGTGGSYEQYF
TRBJ2-5 | TRBD1 | TRBV19 | CASMGRGYQETQYF
TRBJ2-5 | TRBD2 | TRBV6-1 | CASSVLGTIGETQYF
TRBJ2-3 | - | TRBV24-1 | CAAGSGSWSDTQYF
TRBJ2-1 | - | TRBV5-1 | CASSLAPSYNEQFF
TRBJ2-2 | - | TRBV4-1 | CASSQDLGSLNTGELFF
TRBJ2-7 | - | TRBV15 | CATSRVPYEQYF
TRBJ2-7 | - | TRBV11-2 | CASSTEGGYEQYF
TRBJ1-1 | - | TRBV19 | CASSISQSTEAFF
TRBJ2-2 | - | TRBV6-1 | CASSASGGGELFF
TRBJ2-1 | TRBD2 | TRBV9 | CASSVGLAASYNEQFF
TRBJ1-5 | - | TRBV6-1 | CASSPKFTASNQPQHF
TRBJ1-2 | - | TRBV11-2 | CASSPERYDYTF
TRBJ2-2 | TRBD1 | TRBV10-1 | CASSEGTGDTGELFF
TRBJ1-1 | - | TRBV7-6 | CASSGGLNTEAFF
TRBJ2-3 | - | TRBV20-1 | CSASDRDPSTDTQYF
TRBJ2-3 | TRBD2 | TRBV6-1 | CASSELAGGPDTQYF
TRBJ2-3 | - | TRBV5-1 | CASSRSLSGPGDTQYF
TRBJ2-3 | TRBD2 | TRBV11-2 | CASSLEAGGRGTQYF
TRBJ2-7 | - | TRBV11-3 | CATKPNGVAEDYEQYF
TRBJ1-2 | - | TRBV20-1 | CSAPPPTVAYGYTF
TRBJ1-2 | - | TRBV6-1 | CASREGISYGYTF
TRBJ2-1 | - | TRBV5-1 | CASSLGGNPLLYNEQFF
TRBJ1-1 | - | TRBV6-2/TRBV6-3 | CASSLHERASEAFF
TRBJ2-1 | - | TRBV3-1 | CASSQGRLNNEQFF
TRBJ2-7 | TRBD2 | TRBV5-4 | CASRPDGGGSYEQYF
TRBJ2-7 | TRBD1 | TRBV11-2 | CASSSSTGGGYEQYF
TRBJ2-2 | TRBD2 | TRBV3-1 | CASSQDAGGIGELFF
TRBJ1-5 | - | TRBV4-3 | CASSQDIGPRQPQHF
TRBJ1-2 | - | TRBV5-5 | CASSLQDLHYGYTF
TRBJ2-3 | TRBD1 | TRBV20-1 | CSARDAQGASTDTQYF
TRBJ2-2 | TRBD1 | TRBV6-4 | CASSDGTGGTGELFF
TRBJ2-7 | - | TRBV6-1 | CARKGTSSYEQYF